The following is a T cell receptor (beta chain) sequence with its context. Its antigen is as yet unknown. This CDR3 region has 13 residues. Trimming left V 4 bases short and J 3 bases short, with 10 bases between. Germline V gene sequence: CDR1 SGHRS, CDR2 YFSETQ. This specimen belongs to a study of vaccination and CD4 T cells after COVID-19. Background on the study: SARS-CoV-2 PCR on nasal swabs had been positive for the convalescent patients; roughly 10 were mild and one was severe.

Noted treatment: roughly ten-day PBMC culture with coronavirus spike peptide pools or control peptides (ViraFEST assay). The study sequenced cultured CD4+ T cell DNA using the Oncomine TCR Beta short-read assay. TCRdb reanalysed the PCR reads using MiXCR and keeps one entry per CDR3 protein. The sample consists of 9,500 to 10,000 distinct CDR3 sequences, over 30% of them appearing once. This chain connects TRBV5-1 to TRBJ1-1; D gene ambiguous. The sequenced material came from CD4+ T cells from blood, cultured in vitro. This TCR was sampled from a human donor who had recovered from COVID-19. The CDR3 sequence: CASSPAGHTEAFF. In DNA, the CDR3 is TGCGCCAGCAGCCCCGCCGGCCACACTGAAGCTTTCTTT.